This passage covers 15 T cell receptor beta chains from one sample sequenced in a study of brain T cells in children with intractable seizures. The time point here: blood from clinic visit 5 months post-surgery; TSC patient then seizure free. Repertoires were generated with immunoSEQ multiplex PCR, while TCRdb's copy carries only in-frame clones and drops some. The sample consists of 300,000 to 400,000 clones, approximately 93% of them appearing once. The sample consisted of peripheral blood, taken around 5 months after surgery. The receptors stem from a boy younger than two with tuberous sclerosis and intractable seizures.

This clone came up a few times. The same CDR3 is also encoded by other DNA sequences in this sample. The chain uses TRBV7-9 and TRBJ2-7, with 11 positions matching TRBD2. Germline-derived CDR1 and CDR2 are SEHNR and FQNEAQ (reference sequence). With 5 bases clipped from V and 10 bases from J, the junction kept 4 bases outside the gene matches. This CDR3 is built from 12 residues. The DNA of the CDR3 is TGTGCCAGCAGCCTGACTAGCGGGATACAGTACTTC. This gives the protein CASSLTSGIQYF.

The chain's CDR3 is CASSLNHQETQYF. CDR3 coding DNA: TGTGCCAGCAGCTTAAACCATCAAGAGACCCAGTACTTC. V and J are TRBV7-3 and TRBJ2-5, with unresolved D. From germline, CDR1 is SGHTA and CDR2 FQGTGA. The CDR3 has 13 amino acids. Trimming took off 1 base at V and 2 bases at J, with 5 bases between the two ends.

V gene TRBV11-3 combines with J gene TRBJ2-4, with 7 nucleotides matching TRBD1. CDR1 and CDR2 (germline): SGHNT, YENEEA. Trimming at V came to 3 bases and at J to 6 bases, leaving 5 bases not matched to a gene. CDR3 length equals 14 residues. The CDR3 nucleotides are TGTGCCAGCAGCTTGGCGACAGGGTTAAACATTCAGTACTTC. Its protein product is CASSLATGLNIQYF.

The CDR3 here is CASSRDRGEKLFF. The CDR3 nucleotides are TGTGCCAGCAGCCGGGACAGGGGTGAAAAACTGTTTTTT. The chain is built from TRBV14 and TRBJ1-4, with 10 bases identical to TRBD1. With V trimmed by 4 bases and J by 7 bases, 0 bases remained unmatched. The CDR3 covers 13 residues. Looked up from germline, CDR1 is SGHDN and CDR2 is FVKESK.

The chain has TRBV11-3 and TRBJ1-2; no firm D call. The CDR3 spans 13 residues. CDR1 is SGHNT and CDR2 is YENEEA in the germline V gene. The V gene lost 1 base and the J gene lost 4 bases, with 7 bases spanning the gap. The CDR3 sequence: CASSLGTVYGYTF. The CDR3, as DNA: TGTGCCAGCAGCTTAGGTACAGTCTATGGCTACACCTTC.

The chain employs TRBV6-1 and TRBJ1-3; D possibly corresponds to TRBD1 (6 bases). The V and J ends lost 0 bases and 3 bases respectively, with 9 bases between them. Germline CDR1 MNHNS, CDR2 SASEGT. This CDR3 spans 15 amino acids. The CDR3 reads CASSEATGSGNTIYF. The CDR3 region has the DNA TGTGCCAGCAGTGAAGCAACAGGGAGTGGAAACACCATATATTTT.

The chain employs TRBV4-1 and TRBJ2-5, with TRBD2 identical over 8 bases. Germline lookup yields CDR1 MGHRA and CDR2 YSYEKL. Germline trimming cut 0 bases from V and 3 bases from J; bases unmatched to any gene: 0. The CDR3 has 14 residues. CDR3 region: CASSQELAEETQYF. As DNA, the CDR3 is TGCGCCAGCAGCCAAGAACTAGCGGAAGAGACCCAGTACTTC.

J is TRBJ2-7 and V is TRBV18, with D perhaps matching TRBD1 (6 bases). Germline CDR1 KGHSH, CDR2 LQKENI. Between the trimmed V and J ends, which lost 0 bases and 3 bases, there was a span of 9 bases. The CDR3 spans 14 residues. In DNA, the CDR3 is TGTGCCAGCTCACCACCCGTGACAGGCTACGAGCAGTACTTC. It encodes CASSPPVTGYEQYF.

This sequence joins TRBV11-2 and TRBJ1-6, with D possibly being TRBD1 (6 bases). CDR3 length: 14 amino acids. Germline loops: CDR1 SGHAT, CDR2 FQNNGV. V lost 3 bases to trimming and J lost 7 bases, with 10 bases between them. CDR3 coding DNA: TGTGCCAGCAGCTTTAGGGGGGTCAATTCACCCCTCCACTTT. Its protein product is CASSFRGVNSPLHF.

The chain recombines TRBV15 with TRBJ2-7, with a weak D call TRBD1 (5 bases). The germline gives CDR1 LNHNV, CDR2 YYDKDF (reference sequence). V was cut by 3 bases and J by 2 bases, with 11 bases left in between. The CDR3 runs to 14 residues. The CDR3 loop is CATSRATATYEQYF. CDR3 DNA sequence: TGTGCCACCAGCAGGGCGACAGCAACCTACGAGCAGTACTTC.

The count of this clone is one. The rearrangement joins TRBV5-6 to TRBJ1-3; D unclear. V gave up 2 bases and J gave up 0 bases, with 6 bases separating them. Looked up from germline, CDR1 is SGHDT and CDR2 is YYEEEE. The CDR3 extends over 14 amino acids. DNA for the CDR3: TGTGCCAGCAGCTTCCTGAGCTCTGGAAACACCATATATTTT. Protein sequence: CASSFLSSGNTIYF.

The chain is built from TRBV6-1 and TRBJ2-3, with TRBD2 identical over 10 bases. The V gene end was trimmed by 2 bases and the J gene end by 3 bases; junction bases not matched to a gene: 5. Germline CDR1 is MNHNS and CDR2 is SASEGT. The CDR3 consists of 16 residues. The CDR3 here is CASSETVAGGTDTQYF. The DNA of the CDR3 is TGTGCCAGCAGTGAAACCGTAGCGGGAGGAACAGATACGCAGTATTTT.

V is TRBV4-2 and J is TRBJ1-1, with D perhaps matching TRBD1 (6 bases). Trimming removed 2 bases at V and 5 bases at J, with 12 bases between. CDR3 length: 14 amino acids. Germline assignment: CDR1 LGHNA and CDR2 YNFKEQ. This CDR3 reads CASSQPRGRTEAFF. The CDR3, as DNA: TGTGCCAGCAGCCAACCCAGGGGACGGACTGAAGCTTTCTTT.

The rearrangement uses TRBV12-5 and TRBJ2-7; TRBD2 is a possible D gene (6 bases). Germline loops: CDR1 LGHNT, CDR2 FRNRAP. The CDR3 is 13 amino acids. V was clipped by 5 bases and J by 3 bases, with 11 bases between them. CDR3 DNA: TGTGCTAGTGGTGCGGGAACCTTCTACGAGCAGTACTTC. This sequence encodes CASGAGTFYEQYF. Drawing the rest from reference TRBV12-5 and TRBJ2-7, the complete variable domain is DARVTQTPRHKVTEMGQEVTMRCQPILGHNTVFWYRQTMMQGLELLAYFRNRAPLDDSGMPKDRFSAEMPDATLATLKIQPSEPRDSAVYFCASGAGTFYEQYFGPGTRLTVT.

This chain links TRBV7-2 with TRBJ1-1; TRBD1 might be the D (6 bases). CDR1 is SGHTA, CDR2 FQGNSA, per germline. This CDR3 region has 15 residues. V was clipped by 1 base and J by 5 bases, with 14 bases between them. The CDR3 bases are TGTGCCAGCAGCTTAGGGTCTGACAGGAGGACTGAAGCTTTCTTT. Translating gives CASSLGSDRRTEAFF.